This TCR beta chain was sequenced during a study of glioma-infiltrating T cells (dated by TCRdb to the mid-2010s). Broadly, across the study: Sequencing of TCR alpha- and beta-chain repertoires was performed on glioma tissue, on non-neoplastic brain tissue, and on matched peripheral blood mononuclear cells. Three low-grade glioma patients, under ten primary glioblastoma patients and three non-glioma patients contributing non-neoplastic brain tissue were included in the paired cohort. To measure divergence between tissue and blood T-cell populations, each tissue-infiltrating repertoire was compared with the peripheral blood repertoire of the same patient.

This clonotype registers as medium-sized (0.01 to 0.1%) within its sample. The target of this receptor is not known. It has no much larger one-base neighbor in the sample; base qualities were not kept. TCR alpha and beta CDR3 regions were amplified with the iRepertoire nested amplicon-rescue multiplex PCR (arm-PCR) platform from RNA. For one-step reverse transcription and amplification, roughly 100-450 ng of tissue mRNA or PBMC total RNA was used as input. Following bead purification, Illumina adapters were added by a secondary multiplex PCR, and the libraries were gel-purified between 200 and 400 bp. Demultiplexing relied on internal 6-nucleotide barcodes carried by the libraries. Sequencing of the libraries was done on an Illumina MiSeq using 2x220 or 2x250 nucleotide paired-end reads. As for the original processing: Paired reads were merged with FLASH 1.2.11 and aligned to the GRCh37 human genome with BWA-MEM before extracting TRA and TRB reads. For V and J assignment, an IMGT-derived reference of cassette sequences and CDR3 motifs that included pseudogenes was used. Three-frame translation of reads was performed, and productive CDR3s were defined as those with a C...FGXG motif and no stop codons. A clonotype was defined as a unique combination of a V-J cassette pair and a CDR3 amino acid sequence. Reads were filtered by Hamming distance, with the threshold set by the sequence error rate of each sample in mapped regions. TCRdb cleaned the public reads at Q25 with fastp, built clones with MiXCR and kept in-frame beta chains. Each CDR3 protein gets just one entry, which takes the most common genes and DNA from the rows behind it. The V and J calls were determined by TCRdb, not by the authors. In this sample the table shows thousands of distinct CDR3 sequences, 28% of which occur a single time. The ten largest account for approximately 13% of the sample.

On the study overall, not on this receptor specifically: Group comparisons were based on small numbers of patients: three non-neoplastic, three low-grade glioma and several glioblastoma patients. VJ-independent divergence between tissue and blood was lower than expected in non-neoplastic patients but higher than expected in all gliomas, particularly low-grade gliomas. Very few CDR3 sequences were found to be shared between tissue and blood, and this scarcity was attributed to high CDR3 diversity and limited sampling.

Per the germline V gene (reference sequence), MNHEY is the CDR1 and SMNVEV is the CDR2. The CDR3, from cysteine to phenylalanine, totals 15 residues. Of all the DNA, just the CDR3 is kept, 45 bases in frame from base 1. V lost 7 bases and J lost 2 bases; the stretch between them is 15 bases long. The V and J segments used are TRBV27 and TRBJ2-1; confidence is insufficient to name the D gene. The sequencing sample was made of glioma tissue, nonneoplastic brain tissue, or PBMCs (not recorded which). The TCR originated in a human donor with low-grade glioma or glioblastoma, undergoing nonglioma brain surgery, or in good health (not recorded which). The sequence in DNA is TGTGCCAGCACCCTCTCGGTCGGAACCTACAATGAGCAGTTCTTC. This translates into CASTLSVGTYNEQFF.